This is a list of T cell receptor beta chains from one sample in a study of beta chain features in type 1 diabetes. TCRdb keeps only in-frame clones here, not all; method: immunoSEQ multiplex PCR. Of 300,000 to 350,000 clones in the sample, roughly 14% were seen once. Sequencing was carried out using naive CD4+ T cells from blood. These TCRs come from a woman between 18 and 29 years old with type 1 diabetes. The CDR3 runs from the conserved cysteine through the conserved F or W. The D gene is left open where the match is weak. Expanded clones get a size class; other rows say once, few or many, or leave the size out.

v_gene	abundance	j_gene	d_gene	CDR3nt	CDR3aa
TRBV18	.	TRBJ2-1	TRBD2	TGTGCCAGCTCACCAGTTAGCGGGACCTCCTACAATGAGCAGTTCTTC	CASSPVSGTSYNEQFF
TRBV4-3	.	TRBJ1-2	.	TGCGCCAGCAGCCAAGCTGCGAACTATGGCTACACCTTC	CASSQAANYGYTF
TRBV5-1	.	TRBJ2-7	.	TGCGCCAGCAGCTTGGCCCGGGGAACCAACCTGTACGACTACGAGCAGTACTTC	CASSLARGTNLYDYEQYF
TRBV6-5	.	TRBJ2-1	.	TGTGCCAGCAGTTCCGGTCTAGCGCCGACCTACAATGAGCAGTTCTTC	CASSSGLAPTYNEQFF
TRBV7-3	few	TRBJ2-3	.	TGTGCCAGCAGCTTTCAGGGCACAGATACGCAGTATTTT	CASSFQGTDTQYF
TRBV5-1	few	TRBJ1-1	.	TGCGCCAGCAGCTTGGGGTCGGACAGCAAAGCTTTCTTT	CASSLGSDSKAFF
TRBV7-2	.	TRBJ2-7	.	TGTGCCAGCAGCTTTGACAGGTTCTCCTACGAGCAGTACTTC	CASSFDRFSYEQYF
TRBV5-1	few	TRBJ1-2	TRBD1	TGCGCCAGCAGCTCCGCCGGACAGGGGGGGAACTATGGCTACACCTTC	CASSSAGQGGNYGYTF
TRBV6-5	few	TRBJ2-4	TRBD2	TGTGCCAGCAGCCCCGGTGGGACTAGGGTTCACATTCAGTACTTC	CASSPGGTRVHIQYF
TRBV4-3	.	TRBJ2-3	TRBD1	TGCGCCAGCACCAAAGGGACAGCAAGGCTCTCTACAGATACGCAGTATTTT	CASTKGTARLSTDTQYF
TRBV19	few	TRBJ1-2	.	TGTGCCACCCTAGACAGGATAAACTATGGCTACACCTTC	CATLDRINYGYTF
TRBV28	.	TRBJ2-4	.	TGTGCCAGCAGGAGCGGGCGGAACATTCAGTACTTC	CASRSGRNIQYF
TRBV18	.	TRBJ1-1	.	TGTGCCAGCACCGACACCATGAACACTGAAGCTTTCTTT	CASTDTMNTEAFF
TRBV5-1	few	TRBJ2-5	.	TGCGCCAGCAGCAACTCCGGGACCCAGTACTTC	CASSNSGTQYF
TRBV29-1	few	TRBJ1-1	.	TGCAGCGTTGAATCGGTTCAGCGTGAAGCTTTCTTT	CSVESVQREAFF
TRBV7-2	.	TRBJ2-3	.	TGTGCCAGCAGCTTAAACAGCCCGAGGGCCGGAGATACGCAGTATTTT	CASSLNSPRAGDTQYF
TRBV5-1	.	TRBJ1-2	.	TGCGCCAGCAGCTTGGAGACAGGATTCGTCTCTTCTTCGGGCTACACCTTC	CASSLETGFVSSSGYTF
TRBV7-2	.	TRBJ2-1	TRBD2	TGTGCCAGCAGCTTAGTAGCGGGAGTTGTCAATGAGCAGTTCTTC	CASSLVAGVVNEQFF
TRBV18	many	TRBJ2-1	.	TGTGCCAGCTCACCTCCCCGCGGGACCGCCCACAATGAGCAGTTCTTC	CASSPPRGTAHNEQFF
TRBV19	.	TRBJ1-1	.	TGTGCCAGTACCCCATCCGAGTCCACTCCGGTGGCTTTCTTT	CASTPSESTPVAFF
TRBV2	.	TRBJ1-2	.	TGTGCCAGCAGTGGGTCGACGGGAAGTGGCTACACCTTC	CASSGSTGSGYTF
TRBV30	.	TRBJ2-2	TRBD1	TGTGCCTGGAGGACAGGGGTCTACGGGGAGCTGTTTTTT	CAWRTGVYGELFF
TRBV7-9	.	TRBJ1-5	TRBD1	TGTGCCAGCAGCCTAGGACAGGGACTGATGGGCAATCAGCCCCAGCATTTT	CASSLGQGLMGNQPQHF
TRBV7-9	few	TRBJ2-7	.	TGTGCCAGCAGCTTAGAAGGTCTCAGGGCCTACGAGCAGTACTTC	CASSLEGLRAYEQYF